The 17 T cell receptor beta chains below come from one sample, sequenced in a study of cytomegalovirus exposure and HLA in healthy donors. The study ran its PCR with 60 Vbeta and 13 Jbeta primers. The data were produced by immunoSEQ multiplex PCR, yet TCRdb's version contains in-frame clones alone and is incomplete. The sample shows around 95,000 clones, over 75% of them seen only once. Sequencing input: PBMCs. These receptors were collected from a female donor in good health and CMV-seropositive.

This chain uses TRBV7-2 with TRBJ1-2; D remains ambiguous. V was cut by 5 bases and J by 0 bases, with 16 bases left in between. This CDR3 contains 16 residues. Germline V gene sequence: CDR1 SGHTA, CDR2 FQGNSA. The CDR3 here is CASSPPRGPANYGYTF. CDR3 nucleotide sequence: TGTGCCAGCAGCCCTCCCCGGGGTCCTGCTAACTATGGCTACACCTTC. Drawing the rest from reference TRBV7-2 and TRBJ1-2, the complete variable domain is GAGVSQSPSNKVTEKGKDVELRCDPISGHTALYWYRQSLGQGLEFLIYFQGNSAPDKSGLPSDRFSAERTGGSVSTLTIQRTQQEDSAVYLCASSPPRGPANYGYTFGSGTRLTVV.

This clone was detected once. The chain has TRBV29-1 and TRBJ2-7; 7 bases are a match to TRBD2. From germline, CDR1 is SQVTM and CDR2 ANQGSEA. The CDR3 is made up of 12 amino acids. With V trimmed by 3 bases and J by 5 bases, 4 bases remained unmatched. CDR3 protein: CSVERETHEQYF. CDR3 DNA: TGCAGCGTTGAGCGGGAGACCCACGAGCAGTACTTC.

The chain links TRBV25-1 to TRBJ1-3; D not certain. The V gene lost 6 bases and the J gene lost 4 bases, with 10 bases spanning the gap. The CDR3 extends over 13 amino acids. Germline assignment: CDR1 MGHDK and CDR2 SYGVNS. CDR3 coding DNA: TGTGCCAGCAGCCTCCGGGTGGGAAACACCATATATTTT. Protein: CASSLRVGNTIYF. Full variable domain (remainder filled in from reference TRBV25-1 and TRBJ1-3): EADIYQTPRYLVIGTGKKITLECSQTMGHDKMYWYQQDPGMELHLIHYSYGVNSTEKGDLSSESTVSRIRTEHFPLTLESARPSHTSQYLCASSLRVGNTIYFGEGSWLTVV.

V and J are TRBV7-6 and TRBJ1-1; tentative D call: TRBD1 (5 bases). Germline V gene data show CDR1 as SGHVS and CDR2 as FNYEAQ. V dropped 2 bases and J dropped 4 bases, with 11 bases sitting between them. There are 14 residues in the CDR3. CDR3 nucleotides: TGTGCCAGCAGCTTACGGCAGGGTCCCACTGAAGCTTTCTTT. Its protein is CASSLRQGPTEAFF.

DNA for the CDR3: TGTGCCAGCAGCCTGCTAGGGACAGCGATTAGCACAGATACGCAGTATTTT. Translated, it gives CASSLLGTAISTDTQYF. The rearrangement uses TRBV7-9 and TRBJ2-3; the match to TRBD1 covers 7 bases. Unmatched junction bases numbered 11, after V lost 5 bases and J lost 0 bases. The CDR3 length is 17 residues. The germline gives CDR1 SEHNR, CDR2 FQNEAQ (reference sequence).

V usage is TRBV25-1 and J usage is TRBJ2-7, with D possibly matching TRBD2 (6 bases). Germline V CDR1 and CDR2: MGHDK, SYGVNS. There are 14 residues in the CDR3. Between the trimmed V and J ends, which lost 7 bases and 0 bases, there was a span of 13 bases. CDR3 sequence (DNA): TGTGCCAGCATGGGGGGACGTTTCTCCTACGAGCAGTACTTC. Protein product: CASMGGRFSYEQYF.

This sequence joins TRBV6-5 and TRBJ1-1; 8 nucleotides align to TRBD1. V shed 5 bases and J 5 bases; nucleotides not matched to a gene: 4. The CDR3 loop spans 13 amino acids. Germline CDR1 is MNHEY and CDR2 is SVGAGI. The CDR3 sequence is CASSSTGGTEAFF. CDR3 nucleotides: TGTGCCAGCAGTAGTACAGGGGGGACTGAAGCTTTCTTT.

The rearrangement links TRBV19 to TRBJ2-1; 8 bases align to TRBD1. This CDR3 is 16 amino acids long. CDR1 is LNHDA and CDR2 is SQIVND in the germline V gene (reference sequence). Trimming cost V 5 bases and J 7 bases; bases outside gene matches: 13. CDR3 nucleotide sequence: TGTGCCAGTAGTCCCCACCGGGACAGGCGAGGTAATGAGCAGTTCTTC. This encodes CASSPHRDRRGNEQFF.

The chain employs TRBV7-9 and TRBJ2-5; D possibly corresponds to TRBD1 (6 bases). The CDR3 totals 14 residues. Germline-derived CDR1 and CDR2 are SEHNR and FQNEAQ (reference sequence). Trimming took off 3 bases at V and 2 bases at J, with 10 bases between the two ends. CDR3 nucleotide sequence: TGTGCCAGCAGCTTGACAGGCCCGCAAGAGACCCAGTACTTC. This translates into CASSLTGPQETQYF.

This clone was picked up one time. The chain joins TRBV6-5 to TRBJ1-2; D is possibly TRBD1 (5 bases). The V and J ends lost 3 bases and 3 bases respectively, with 11 bases between them. Germline-derived CDR1 and CDR2 are MNHEY and SVGAGI. This CDR3 comprises 14 residues. The CDR3 here is CASSYRQGDYGYTF. CDR3 DNA: TGTGCCAGCAGTTATCGGCAGGGCGACTATGGCTACACCTTC.

The chain has TRBV28 and TRBJ1-5; 8 nucleotides line up with TRBD1. CDR3 length: 17 amino acids. The germline V gene encodes CDR1 MDHEN and CDR2 SYDVKM. Trimming took 6 bases from V and 4 from J; bases not matched to a gene: 14. The CDR3 is CASSYPTTGGTNQPQHF. The CDR3, as DNA: TGTGCCAGCAGCTATCCAACCACAGGGGGTACGAATCAGCCCCAGCATTTT.

This rearrangement joins TRBV4-1 to TRBJ1-1, with D maybe TRBD1 (5 bases). This CDR3 is 15 amino acids long. CDR1 is MGHRA and CDR2 is YSYEKL in the germline V gene. V was cut by 0 bases and J by 10 bases, with 18 bases left in between. This chain's CDR3 is CASSQDLGGAEVAFF. CDR3 sequence (DNA): TGCGCCAGCAGCCAAGATTTGGGAGGGGCTGAAGTAGCTTTCTTT.

The rearrangement links TRBV19 to TRBJ2-7, with a possible D match to TRBD2 (5 bases). Trimming removed 5 bases at V and 6 bases at J, with 14 bases between. The germline V gene has CDR1 LNHDA and CDR2 SQIVND (reference sequence). The CDR3 sequence is 13 residues long. CDR3 bases: TGTGCCAGTAGTCCGGCCGGGATGGGCGAGCAGTACTTC. Protein sequence: CASSPAGMGEQYF.

V gene TRBV28 combines with J gene TRBJ1-5; 7 bases map to TRBD1. Germline V gene sequence: CDR1 MDHEN, CDR2 SYDVKM. V was pared by 4 bases and J by 2 bases, with 11 bases of the junction left unmatched. The CDR3 contains 17 residues. Here the CDR3 reads CASSSYPQGYRNQPQHF. CDR3 DNA sequence: TGTGCCAGCAGTTCCTACCCACAGGGGTATCGCAATCAGCCCCAGCATTTT.

The V and J genes are TRBV30 and TRBJ2-7, with 7 nucleotides matching TRBD2. The CDR3 contains 14 residues. The V segment lost 5 bases and the J segment 1 base; nucleotides outside the gene matches: 8. Germline V gives CDR1 GTSNPN, CDR2 SVGIG (reference sequence). The CDR3: CAWGGGPSSYEQYF. The CDR3 nucleotides read TGTGCCTGGGGGGGAGGGCCGTCATCCTACGAGCAGTACTTC.

This chain joins TRBV19 and TRBJ2-7; 10 positions match TRBD1. The CDR3 has 18 residues. With 2 bases clipped from V and 1 base from J, the junction kept 11 bases outside the gene matches. Germline lookup yields CDR1 LNHDA and CDR2 SQIVND (reference sequence). Here the CDR3 DNA reads TGTGCCAGTAGTATACTTCCATCGACAGGGGGCATTTCCTACGAGCAGTACTTC. This codes for CASSILPSTGGISYEQYF.

The rearrangement uses TRBV29-1 and TRBJ2-5; D is unresolved. V shed 5 bases and J shed 5 bases, with 6 bases lying between them. The CDR3 loop spans 10 amino acids. The germline CDR1 and CDR2 sequences are SQVTM and ANQGSEA. The CDR3 sequence: CSVFRETQYF. The CDR3 DNA sequence: TGCAGCGTTTTCCGGGAGACCCAGTACTTC.